These 32 T cell receptor beta chains were sequenced from one sample in a study of long-term antiretroviral therapy in people with HIV. The assay, immunoSEQ v3.0, was run at survey level. Assay used: immunoSEQ multiplex PCR; TCRdb lists only in-frame clones, some missing. The table has approximately 25,000 clones, 80% to 90% seen once. This specimen was unsorted PBMCs, taken 3 years after starting antiretroviral therapy. The receptors come from a middle-aged man with HIV.

This clone came up a few times. This rearrangement joins TRBV18 to TRBJ1-4; no firm D call. This CDR3 contains 14 residues. CDR1 is KGHSH, CDR2 LQKENI, per germline. Between the trimmed V and J ends, which lost 3 bases and 0 bases, there was a span of 5 bases. CDR3 DNA sequence: TGTGCCAGCTCACCGGCAGCAACTAATGAAAAACTGTTTTTT. Encoded protein: CASSPAATNEKLFF.

The rearrangement uses TRBV6-6 and TRBJ1-4; a weak D match, TRBD1 (5 bases). Trimming removed 2 bases at V and 8 bases at J, with 12 bases between. The CDR3 has 14 residues. Germline V gene data show CDR1 as MNHNY and CDR2 as SVGAGI (reference sequence). In DNA, the CDR3 is TGTGCCAGCAGTTACCGGGGGGGAAACGAAAAACTGTTTTTT. The encoded protein is CASSYRGGNEKLFF.

This clone was seen just once. The chain recombines TRBV7-2 with TRBJ2-4; D is perhaps TRBD1 (6 bases). The CDR3 has 15 residues. Germline loops: CDR1 SGHTA, CDR2 FQGNSA. V lost 1 base and J 1 base, leaving 8 bases between the germline ends. The CDR3 sequence: CASSLGGPAKNIQYF. CDR3 nucleotide sequence: TGTGCCAGCAGCTTAGGGGGGCCGGCCAAAAACATTCAGTACTTC.

The V and J genes are TRBV6-1 and TRBJ1-1; D gene unclear. This CDR3 is 14 amino acids long. Germline CDR1 is MNHNS and CDR2 is SASEGT. With 2 bases removed from V and 2 bases from J, the gap between germline ends came to 9 bases. The chain's CDR3 is CASSETVKNTEAFF. For the CDR3, the DNA is TGTGCCAGCAGTGAAACTGTTAAAAACACTGAAGCTTTCTTT.

The chain couples TRBV19 to TRBJ1-5; D unclear. This CDR3 region has 14 residues. Germline loops: CDR1 LNHDA, CDR2 SQIVND (reference sequence). The V gene lost 6 bases and the J gene lost 0 bases, with 9 bases spanning the gap. The CDR3 loop is CASRHAYSNQPQHF. The DNA of the CDR3 is TGTGCCAGTAGACACGCTTATAGCAATCAGCCCCAGCATTTT.

The V gene is TRBV18, the J gene TRBJ2-7; no firm D call. The CDR3 consists of 14 residues. V was trimmed by 3 bases and J by 5 bases, leaving 14 bases between them. Germline CDR1 KGHSH, CDR2 LQKENI. CDR3 protein: CASSPTRSGDEQYF. DNA of the CDR3: TGTGCCAGCTCACCCACTCGGTCGGGCGACGAGCAGTACTTC.

The chain links TRBV5-4 to TRBJ2-5; 7 bases align to TRBD1. V trimming: 5 bases; J trimming: 1 base; junction bases outside the gene matches: 5. The CDR3 is 14 residues long. Germline CDR1 and CDR2: SGHNT and YYREEE (reference sequence). CDR3 bases: TGTGCCAGCAGGCAGGGGGACCTCCAAGAGACCCAGTACTTC. Residues: CASRQGDLQETQYF.

This clone was seen only once. This sequence joins TRBV4-3 and TRBJ1-1, with D possibly being TRBD1 (6 bases). Trimming removed 4 bases from V and 5 bases from J, with 14 bases in between. The CDR3 runs 14 residues. Germline V lookup: CDR1 LGHNA, CDR2 YSLEER. The CDR3 sequence: CASSPGVGRTEAFF. The CDR3 DNA is TGCGCCAGCAGCCCAGGGGTCGGGAGGACTGAAGCTTTCTTT.

The chain links TRBV4-3 to TRBJ1-2; perhaps TRBD1 as D (6 bases). The germline V gene encodes CDR1 LGHNA and CDR2 YSLEER. The CDR3 sequence is 13 residues long. The germline V and J ends were trimmed by 3 bases and 8 bases, with 13 bases remaining between them. CDR3 region: CASSQVQGQGYTF. For the CDR3, the DNA is TGCGCCAGCAGCCAGGTACAGGGTCAGGGCTACACCTTC.

The CDR3 here is CSVASQGHGYTF. The CDR3 DNA reads as TGCAGCGTTGCTAGCCAGGGCCATGGCTACACCTTC. V usage is TRBV29-1 and J usage is TRBJ1-2; weak D call: TRBD1 (5 bases). Germline V lookup: CDR1 SQVTM, CDR2 ANQGSEA. The CDR3 contains 12 residues. The V gene lost 4 bases and the J gene lost 6 bases, with 12 bases spanning the gap.

The chain uses TRBV7-2 and TRBJ1-4, with 9 positions matching TRBD1. The CDR3 spans 14 residues. Per the germline V gene, CDR1 is SGHTA and CDR2 is FQGNSA. Trimming at V came to 5 bases and at J to 5 bases, leaving 3 bases not matched to a gene. DNA for the CDR3: TGTGCCAGCAGCATCGGGACAGGGAATGAAAAACTGTTTTTT. Its protein is CASSIGTGNEKLFF.

The rearrangement joins TRBV2 to TRBJ1-1; D might be TRBD1 (5 bases). The ends were cut back, 8 bases at V and 3 bases at J, with 19 bases in the middle. Germline values: CDR1 SNHLY, CDR2 FYNNEI. CDR3 length: 15 residues. The CDR3 DNA sequence: TGTGCCAGCGGTAAAGGTGGAGCGGGGGACACTGAAGCTTTCTTT. Its protein product is CASGKGGAGDTEAFF. The entire variable domain, with the rest obtained from reference TRBV2 and TRBJ1-1, is as follows: EPEVTQTPSHQVTQMGQEVILRCVPISNHLYFYWYRQILGQKVEFLVSFYNNEISEKSEIFDDQFSVERPDGSNFTLKIRSTKLEDSAMYFCASGKGGAGDTEAFFGQGTRLTVV.

The genes are TRBV7-2 and TRBJ2-7; D may be TRBD1 or TRBD2 (5 bases each). V lost 6 bases and J 7 bases, leaving 16 bases between the germline ends. The CDR3 is made up of 13 amino acids. In germline, CDR1 is SGHTA, CDR2 FQGNSA. The chain's CDR3 is CASRRTGPSEQYF. The CDR3 region has the DNA TGTGCCAGCAGGCGGACGGGACCCTCGGAGCAGTACTTC. Full variable domain (outside the CDR3, taken from reference TRBV7-2 and TRBJ2-7): GAGVSQSPSNKVTEKGKDVELRCDPISGHTALYWYRQSLGQGLEFLIYFQGNSAPDKSGLPSDRFSAERTGGSVSTLTIQRTQQEDSAVYLCASRRTGPSEQYFGPGTRLTVT.

This chain links TRBV5-1 with TRBJ1-5; TRBD1 aligns across 8 bases. Trimming cost V 3 bases and J 7 bases; bases outside gene matches: 6. The CDR3 sequence is 14 residues long. The germline CDR1 and CDR2 sequences are SGHRS and YFSETQ. The CDR3 DNA is TGCGCCAGCAGCTCGACAGGGGTCGGGCAGCCCCAGCATTTT. Translating it yields CASSSTGVGQPQHF.

The J gene is TRBJ1-4, the V gene TRBV7-2; D ambiguous. Trimming pared 2 bases from V and 6 bases from J, leaving 13 bases between. The CDR3 covers 15 residues. Germline CDR1 reads SGHTA; CDR2 reads FQGNSA. CDR3 bases: TGTGCCAGCAGCTTACAGAGTTCCGGCGATGAAAAACTGTTTTTT. This sequence encodes CASSLQSSGDEKLFF.

This clone came up once. The CDR3 DNA sequence: TGCGCCAGCAGCCTACAGGGCAGTAGGTCTGGAAACACCATATATTTT. It encodes CASSLQGSRSGNTIYF. This sequence joins TRBV5-1 and TRBJ1-3, with TRBD1 as a possible D gene (6 bases). Trimming stripped 4 bases from V and 1 base from J, with 15 bases between. The CDR3 covers 16 residues. Per the germline V gene, CDR1 is SGHRS and CDR2 is YFSETQ. Full variable domain (outside the CDR3, taken from reference TRBV5-1 and TRBJ1-3): KAGVTQTPRYLIKTRGQQVTLSCSPISGHRSVSWYQQTPGQGLQFLFEYFSETQRNKGNFPGRFSGRQFSNSRSEMNVSTLELGDSALYLCASSLQGSRSGNTIYFGEGSWLTVV.

The chain joins TRBV5-1 to TRBJ2-7, with 10 bases fitting TRBD2. Germline assignment: CDR1 SGHRS and CDR2 YFSETQ. Trimming at V came to 1 base and at J to 4 bases, leaving 8 bases not matched to a gene. This CDR3 comprises 16 residues. CDR3 coding DNA: TGCGCCAGCAGCTTGTTCCGGCTAGCGGGAGCGTACGAGCAGTACTTC. This codes for CASSLFRLAGAYEQYF.

The V call is TRBV6-4, the J call TRBJ2-3, with 10 bases matching TRBD2. The V gene's germline CDR1 is MRHNA and CDR2 SNTAGT. The length of the CDR3 is 15 residues. The J segment lost 1 base and the V segment lost 3 bases, leaving 1 base of the junction unmatched. The CDR3 DNA follows: TGTGCCAGCAGTGAAACTAGCGGGGGCACAGATACGCAGTATTTT. This translates into CASSETSGGTDTQYF.

This clone came up once. The chain carries TRBV7-2 and TRBJ2-3, with D possibly TRBD2 on 5 matching bases. The ends were cut back, 6 bases at V and 3 bases at J, with 16 bases in the middle. Germline V CDR1 and CDR2: SGHTA, FQGNSA. This CDR3 is 15 amino acids long. The DNA for the CDR3 is TGTGCCAGCAGTGCTGTGGGGAGAGCAACAGATACGCAGTATTTT. It translates to CASSAVGRATDTQYF.

The chain couples TRBV28 to TRBJ1-6; 7 bases are a match to TRBD1. The CDR3 runs 13 residues. The V segment lost 8 bases and the J segment 10 bases; nucleotides outside the gene matches: 8. Germline V gene data show CDR1 as MDHEN and CDR2 as SYDVKM. The CDR3 nucleotides read TGTGCCAGCCAGGGGGGGGGCCACTCACCCCTCCACTTT. Protein sequence: CASQGGGHSPLHF.

The chain recombines TRBV5-1 with TRBJ1-3; 8 bases line up with TRBD1. This CDR3 comprises 17 residues. V lost 2 bases, J lost 0 bases, and 7 bases stayed unmatched. Germline V CDR1 and CDR2: SGHRS, YFSETQ. CDR3 sequence reads: CASSLEFTGGSGNTIYF. The CDR3 bases are TGCGCCAGCAGCTTAGAATTCACAGGGGGCTCTGGAAACACCATATATTTT.

The rearrangement joins TRBV4-3 to TRBJ1-5, with a possible D match to TRBD1 (6 bases). CDR1 is LGHNA, CDR2 YSLEER, per germline. This CDR3 is built from 16 residues. V lost 0 bases, J lost 2 bases, and 11 bases lay in between. The CDR3 bases are TGCGCCAGCAGCCAAGAGTGGGGGGCCGGCAATCAGCCCCAGCATTTT. This sequence encodes CASSQEWGAGNQPQHF.

The J gene is TRBJ2-7, the V gene TRBV11-3; D is ambiguous. This CDR3 has 15 amino acids. Germline-derived CDR1 and CDR2 are SGHNT and YENEEA. V shed 0 bases and J shed 3 bases, with 12 bases lying between them. The CDR3 is CASSLDLGVSYEQYF. CDR3 sequence (DNA): TGTGCCAGCAGCTTAGATCTTGGGGTTAGCTACGAGCAGTACTTC.

The chain joins TRBV7-3 to TRBJ2-3; the D gene is possibly TRBD2 (6 bases). Germline CDR1 reads SGHTA; CDR2 reads FQGTGA. The CDR3 length is 18 residues. Trimming left V 0 bases short and J 4 bases short, with 20 bases between. CDR3 residues: CASSLTVDGLAPPDTQYF. The CDR3 coding sequence is TGTGCCAGCAGCTTAACGGTAGATGGGCTAGCGCCCCCAGATACGCAGTATTTT.

CDR3 region: CAISRTSGGTEETQYF. In DNA, the CDR3 is TGTGCCATCAGCCGAACTAGCGGGGGGACCGAAGAGACCCAGTACTTC. The V gene is TRBV10-3, the J gene TRBJ2-5; 12 bases map to TRBD2. Germline V gives CDR1 ENHRY, CDR2 SYGVKD. Unmatched junction bases numbered 8, after V lost 6 bases and J lost 3 bases. CDR3 length: 16 residues.

The chain recombines TRBV2 with TRBJ1-5; TRBD1 agrees at 10 bases. In germline, CDR1 is SNHLY, CDR2 FYNNEI. V lost 4 bases and J lost 4; bases outside the gene matches: 10. This CDR3 has 17 residues. CDR3: CASSARRTGGFNQPQHF. As DNA, the CDR3 is TGTGCCAGCAGTGCCCGCCGGACAGGGGGTTTTAATCAGCCCCAGCATTTT.

The chain is built from TRBV7-8 and TRBJ2-3; D remains unclear. Trimming took off 5 bases at V and 6 bases at J, with 6 bases between the two ends. Germline loops: CDR1 SGHVS, CDR2 FQNEAQ. The CDR3 length is 11 residues. The CDR3 reads CASSLFDTQYF. The CDR3 nucleotides are TGTGCCAGCAGCCTGTTTGATACGCAGTATTTT.

The chain recombines TRBV30 with TRBJ1-2; TRBD1 matches at 8 bases. This CDR3 has 14 residues. V shed 3 bases, J shed 6 bases, and the junction held 9 bases outside the gene matches. The germline CDR1 and CDR2 sequences are GTSNPN and SVGIG (reference sequence). The chain's CDR3 is CAWRMGLQGDGYTF. In nucleotides, the CDR3 is TGTGCCTGGAGAATGGGTTTACAGGGGGATGGCTACACCTTC.

The V call is TRBV6-1, the J call TRBJ1-6, with D possibly being TRBD1 (6 bases). The germline CDR1 and CDR2 sequences are MNHNS and SASEGT. The CDR3 sequence is 15 residues long. V was pared by 1 base and J by 6 bases, with 10 bases between. The CDR3 loop is CASSEVGRGNSPLHF. Written as DNA, the CDR3 is TGTGCCAGCAGTGAAGTGGGCAGGGGTAATTCACCCCTCCACTTT.

The chain is built from TRBV5-4 and TRBJ2-5; D is unresolved. Germline assignment: CDR1 SGHNT and CDR2 YYREEE (reference sequence). Trimming removed 1 base at V and 2 bases at J, with 9 bases between. The CDR3 is 14 residues long. As DNA, the CDR3 is TGTGCCAGCAGCTTGAGTACGTATCAAGAGACCCAGTACTTC. This sequence encodes CASSLSTYQETQYF. Full variable domain (rest looked up from reference TRBV5-4 and TRBJ2-5): ETGVTQSPTHLIKTRGQQVTLRCSSQSGHNTVSWYQQALGQGPQFIFQYYREEENGRGNFPPRFSGLQFPNYSSELNVNALELDDSALYLCASSLSTYQETQYFGPGTRLLVL.

The chain uses TRBV7-9 and TRBJ2-1, with a tentative D call TRBD1 (5 bases). CDR1 SEHNR and CDR2 FQNEAQ come from the germline V gene (reference sequence). V was pared by 0 bases and J by 0 bases, with 9 bases between. The CDR3 runs to 16 residues. CDR3 amino acids: CASSLAVGHSYNEQFF. The CDR3 bases are TGTGCCAGCAGCTTAGCGGTAGGACACTCCTACAATGAGCAGTTCTTC. Looking up the rest from reference TRBV7-9 and TRBJ2-1 gives the full variable domain: DTGVSQNPRHKITKRGQNVTFRCDPISEHNRLYWYRQTLGQGPEFLTYFQNEAQLEKSRLLSDRFSAERPKGSFSTLEIQRTEQGDSAMYLCASSLAVGHSYNEQFFGPGTRLTVL.

This chain links TRBV27 with TRBJ1-3; D is unresolved. V gave up 9 bases and J gave up 2 bases, with 8 bases separating them. This CDR3 is built from 12 residues. Germline CDR1 is MNHEY and CDR2 is SMNVEV (reference sequence). The CDR3 DNA is TGTGCCAGTATTTCTACTGGAAACACCATATATTTT. Encoded protein: CASISTGNTIYF.